This TCR beta chain was captured in a study of cytomegalovirus exposure and HLA in healthy donors. V was clipped by 5 bases and J by 5 bases; unmatched bases: 11. The CDR3 extends over 16 amino acids. Germline CDR1 PRHDT, CDR2 FYEKMQ (reference sequence). PCR used 60 Vbeta primers and 13 Jbeta primers. Data came from immunoSEQ multiplex PCR; TCRdb stores just in-frame clones and leaves some out. The table includes some 150,000 clones, around 77% detected once. The chain is built from TRBV13 and TRBJ2-3; the match to TRBD2 covers 9 bases. The source of this sequence is a woman in her forties in good health and CMV-seropositive. The sample comprised PBMCs. The CDR3 sequence is CASSQYGTSILDTQYF. The CDR3 DNA reads TGTGCCAGCAGCCAATACGGGACTAGCATACTAGATACGCAGTATTTT.